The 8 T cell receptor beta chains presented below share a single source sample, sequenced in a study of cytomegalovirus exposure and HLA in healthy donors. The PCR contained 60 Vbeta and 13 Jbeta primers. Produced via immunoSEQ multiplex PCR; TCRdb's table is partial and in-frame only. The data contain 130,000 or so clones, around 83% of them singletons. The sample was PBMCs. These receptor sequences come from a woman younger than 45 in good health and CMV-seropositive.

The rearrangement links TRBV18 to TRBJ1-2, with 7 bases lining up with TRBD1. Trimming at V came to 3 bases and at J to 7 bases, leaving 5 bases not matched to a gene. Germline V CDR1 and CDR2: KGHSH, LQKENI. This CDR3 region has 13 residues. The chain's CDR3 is CASSPEQGFGYTF. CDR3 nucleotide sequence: TGTGCCAGCTCACCGGAACAGGGGTTTGGCTACACCTTC.

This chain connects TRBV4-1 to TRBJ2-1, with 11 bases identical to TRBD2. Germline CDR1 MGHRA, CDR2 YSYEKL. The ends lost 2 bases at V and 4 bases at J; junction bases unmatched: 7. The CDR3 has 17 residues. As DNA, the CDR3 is TGCGCCAGCAGCCAATCCTTCGGGACTAGCGGATACAATGAGCAGTTCTTC. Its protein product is CASSQSFGTSGYNEQFF.

This chain's CDR3 is CASSYSPAVEKTQYF. DNA of the CDR3: TGTGCCAGCAGTTACTCGCCAGCGGTGGAGAAGACCCAGTACTTC. V and J are TRBV6-6 and TRBJ2-5; a weak D match, TRBD2 (5 bases). Trimming pared 0 bases from V and 6 bases from J, leaving 14 bases between. Germline V gives CDR1 MNHNY, CDR2 SVGAGI (reference sequence). The CDR3 totals 15 residues.

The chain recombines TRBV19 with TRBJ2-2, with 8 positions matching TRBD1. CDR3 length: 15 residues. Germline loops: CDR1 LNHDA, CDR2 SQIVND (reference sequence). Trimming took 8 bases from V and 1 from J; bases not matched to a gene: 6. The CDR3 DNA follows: TGTGCCAGTCGATGGGGGACAGGGAACACCGGGGAGCTGTTTTTT. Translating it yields CASRWGTGNTGELFF.

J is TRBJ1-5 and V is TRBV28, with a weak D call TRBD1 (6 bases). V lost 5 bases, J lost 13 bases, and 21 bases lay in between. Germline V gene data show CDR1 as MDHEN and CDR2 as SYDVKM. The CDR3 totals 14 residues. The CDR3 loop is CASSPLAGGEDQHF. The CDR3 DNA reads TGTGCCAGCAGTCCCCTTGCGGGGGGCGAGGATCAGCATTTT.

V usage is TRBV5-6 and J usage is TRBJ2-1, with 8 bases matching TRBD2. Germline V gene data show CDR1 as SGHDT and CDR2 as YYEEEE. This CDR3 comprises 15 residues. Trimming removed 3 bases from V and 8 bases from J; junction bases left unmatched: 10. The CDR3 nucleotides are TGTGCCAGCAGCTCGGGACTAGTAGTAGCCGATGAGCAGTTCTTC. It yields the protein CASSSGLVVADEQFF.

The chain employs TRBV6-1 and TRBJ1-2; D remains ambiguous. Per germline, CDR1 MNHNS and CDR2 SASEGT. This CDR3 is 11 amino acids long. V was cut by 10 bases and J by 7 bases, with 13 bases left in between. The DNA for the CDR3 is TGTGCCACTCGCTCCTACAGTGGCTACACCTTC. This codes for CATRSYSGYTF.

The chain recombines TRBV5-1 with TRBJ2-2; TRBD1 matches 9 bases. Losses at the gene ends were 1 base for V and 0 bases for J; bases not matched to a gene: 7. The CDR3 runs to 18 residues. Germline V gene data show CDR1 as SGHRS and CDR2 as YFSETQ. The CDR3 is CASSLFPGTGSNTGELFF. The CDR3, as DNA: TGCGCCAGCAGCTTGTTCCCCGGGACAGGGTCGAACACCGGGGAGCTGTTTTTT.